What follows are 25 T cell receptor beta chains derived from one specimen sequenced in a study of blood T cell repertoires in COVID-19. Produced via immunoSEQ multiplex PCR; TCRdb's table is partial and in-frame only. This sample carries some 200,000 clones, about 90% of them seen once, and the ten largest clones take approximately 21%. Specimen: peripheral blood. These receptors were collected from a man aged 55 to 70 with active or convalescent COVID-19.

This chain links TRBV4-1 with TRBJ2-5; the D is unclear. V was trimmed by 3 bases and J by 5 bases, leaving 7 bases between them. Germline assignment: CDR1 MGHRA and CDR2 YSYEKL. The CDR3 runs to 12 residues. CDR3 coding DNA: TGCGCCAGCAGCCATAGTGAGGAGACCCAGTACTTC. Translated: CASSHSEETQYF.

CDR3 amino acids: CASSIPGQQEETQYF. CDR3 nucleotides: TGTGCCAGCAGCATACCGGGACAACAGGAAGAGACCCAGTACTTC. This rearrangement joins TRBV5-4 to TRBJ2-5; D is possibly TRBD1 (6 bases). Germline CDR1 SGHNT, CDR2 YYREEE (reference sequence). The CDR3 has 15 residues. V was clipped by 4 bases and J by 3 bases, with 16 bases between them.

This clone was seen a handful of times. The chain uses TRBV10-3 and TRBJ1-4; D is possibly TRBD1 (5 bases). CDR1 and CDR2 from the germline V gene are ENHRY and SYGVKD. Trimming pared 6 bases from V and 4 bases from J, leaving 18 bases between. This CDR3 is built from 16 residues. CDR3 DNA: TGTGCCATCAGCCCAGGAGGGGCAGGAATTAATGAAAAACTGTTTTTT. Translation gives CAISPGGAGINEKLFF.

The V and J genes are TRBV5-1 and TRBJ2-2, with 8 bases that match TRBD1. Trimming at V came to 4 bases and at J to 4 bases, leaving 6 bases not matched to a gene. The CDR3 length is 15 residues. The germline gives CDR1 SGHRS, CDR2 YFSETQ. The CDR3 DNA sequence: TGCGCCAGCAGCCTGGGACAGGAGAGCACCGGGGAGCTGTTTTTT. Amino acid sequence: CASSLGQESTGELFF.

V usage is TRBV28 and J usage is TRBJ2-7; D is perhaps TRBD1 (5 bases). V dropped 5 bases and J dropped 7 bases, with 15 bases sitting between them. The CDR3 runs to 13 residues. Per the germline V gene, CDR1 is MDHEN and CDR2 is SYDVKM. The CDR3 coding sequence is TGTGCCAGCAGTCCAGACCCAAGGGGTGAGCAGTACTTC. Its translation: CASSPDPRGEQYF.

V is TRBV5-1 and J is TRBJ1-1; TRBD1 matches 8 bases. Germline CDR1 and CDR2: SGHRS and YFSETQ. Trimming removed 4 bases from V and 9 bases from J; junction bases left unmatched: 14. The CDR3 is 15 amino acids. CDR3 sequence (DNA): TGCGCCAGCAGCACTGGACAGGGTTCGAATCGAAAAGCTTTCTTT. Amino acid sequence: CASSTGQGSNRKAFF.

V is TRBV27 and J is TRBJ1-6, with 10 nucleotides matching TRBD1. There are 14 residues in the CDR3. J was trimmed by 9 bases and V by 3 bases; bases with no gene match: 2. Germline lookup yields CDR1 MNHEY and CDR2 SMNVEV (reference sequence). CDR3 in amino acids: CASSLTGGRSPLHF. In DNA form, the CDR3 reads TGTGCCAGCAGTTTGACAGGGGGCCGTTCACCCCTCCACTTT.

The chain carries TRBV10-3 and TRBJ2-2; 12 bases are shared with TRBD2. Trimming removed 2 bases from V and 5 bases from J; junction bases left unmatched: 3. Per germline, CDR1 ENHRY and CDR2 SYGVKD. The CDR3 extends over 16 amino acids. The CDR3 DNA reads TGTGCCATCAGTGAGACTAGCGGGGGGCATACCGGGGAGCTGTTTTTT. This codes for CAISETSGGHTGELFF.

The gene calls are TRBV11-2 and TRBJ2-7; possible D gene TRBD2, 7 bases. This CDR3 comprises 15 residues. Germline CDR1 SGHAT, CDR2 FQNNGV. Trimming pared 3 bases from V and 3 bases from J, leaving 15 bases between. This CDR3 is CASSFPRGAIYEQYF. CDR3 in DNA: TGTGCCAGCAGCTTTCCACGGGGGGCTATCTACGAGCAGTACTTC.

The V and J genes are TRBV6-5 and TRBJ2-7; maybe TRBD1 (6 bases). Deletions cut 2 bases from V and 4 bases from J, with 12 bases between. Germline V gene data show CDR1 as MNHEY and CDR2 as SVGAGI. CDR3 size: 14 residues. This chain's CDR3 is CASSYPGEPYEQYF. The DNA for the CDR3 is TGTGCCAGCAGTTACCCAGGGGAACCTTACGAGCAGTACTTC.

The chain links TRBV6-5 to TRBJ1-2; the match to TRBD1 covers 9 bases. Trimming at V came to 6 bases and at J to 5 bases, leaving 7 bases not matched to a gene. This CDR3 is built from 14 residues. Germline lookup yields CDR1 MNHEY and CDR2 SVGAGI. The CDR3 DNA reads as TGTGCCAGCAGACTCGGACAGGGGTATTATGGCTACACCTTC. This gives the protein CASRLGQGYYGYTF.

This clone was observed a handful of times. The genes are TRBV30 and TRBJ2-3; 11 positions agree with TRBD2. Looked up from germline, CDR1 is GTSNPN and CDR2 is SVGIG (reference sequence). This CDR3 region has 15 residues. Losses at the gene ends were 2 bases for V and 8 bases for J; bases not matched to a gene: 9. Written as DNA, the CDR3 is TGTGCCTGGAGTAAGGGACTAGCGGATATAGGTACGCAGTATTTT. Translation gives CAWSKGLADIGTQYF.

The CDR3 sequence: CASSIGTTRNTEAFF. CDR3 bases: TGTGCCAGTAGTATAGGGACGACTAGAAACACTGAAGCTTTCTTT. V usage is TRBV19 and J usage is TRBJ1-1; D not resolved. V was pared by 1 base and J by 2 bases, with 11 bases between. CDR3 size: 15 residues. Germline V lookup: CDR1 LNHDA, CDR2 SQIVND (reference sequence).

The J gene is TRBJ2-5, the V gene TRBV3-1 (or the pseudogene TRBV3-2), with TRBD2 matching 7 bases. There are 16 residues in the CDR3. The germline V gene has CDR1 LGHDT and CDR2 YNNKEL (reference sequence). Trimming took 1 base from V and 5 from J; bases not matched to a gene: 10. The CDR3 sequence is CASSQVLAVERETQYF. In nucleotides, the CDR3 is TGTGCCAGCAGCCAAGTCCTAGCGGTCGAACGGGAGACCCAGTACTTC.

With respect to this clone: The same CDR3 also results from other DNA sequences found in this sample. J is TRBJ1-5 and V is TRBV4-1, with 8 bases fitting TRBD1. The trim removed 1 base at V and 6 bases at J, leaving 5 bases unmatched. The CDR3 consists of 15 residues. The V gene's germline CDR1 is MGHRA and CDR2 YSYEKL. CDR3 bases: TGCGCCAGCAGCCAAGTTGGACAGGGAGCTCAGCCCCAGCATTTT. Its translation is CASSQVGQGAQPQHF.

This rearrangement joins TRBV6-2 or TRBV6-3 to TRBJ1-5; TRBD1 agrees at 7 bases. Germline values: CDR1 MNHEY, CDR2 SVGEGT. CDR3 length equals 14 residues. J gave up 4 bases and V 5 bases, and 5 bases lay outside the gene matches. Here the CDR3 DNA reads TGTGCCAGCAGTGACAGGGCAGGGAATCAGCCCCAGCATTTT. It yields the protein CASSDRAGNQPQHF.

The rearrangement joins TRBV7-8 to TRBJ2-5; 10 bases are a match to TRBD2. Germline CDR1 reads SGHVS; CDR2 reads FQNEAQ. This CDR3 region has 18 residues. J gave up 5 bases and V 4 bases, and 16 bases lay outside the gene matches. This CDR3 is CASSSPLREAGGPETQYF. CDR3 sequence (DNA): TGTGCCAGCAGCTCCCCATTGCGGGAAGCGGGGGGGCCCGAGACCCAGTACTTC. The entire variable domain, with the rest obtained from reference TRBV7-8 and TRBJ2-5, is as follows: GAGVSQSPRYKVAKRGQDVALRCDPISGHVSLFWYQQALGQGPEFLTYFQNEAQLDKSGLPSDRFFAERPEGSVSTLKIQRTQQEDSAVYLCASSSPLREAGGPETQYFGPGTRLLVL.

The CDR3 region is CSVIGRQGDGYTF. CDR3 bases: TGCAGCGTAATCGGTAGACAGGGGGATGGCTACACCTTC. V usage is TRBV29-1 and J usage is TRBJ1-2, with 9 bases matching TRBD1. Germline V gene lookup returns CDR1 SQVTM and CDR2 ANQGSEA. This CDR3 contains 13 residues. V dropped 6 bases and J dropped 6; count of bases not matched to a gene: 8. Variable domain in full (rest from reference TRBV29-1 and TRBJ1-2): SAVISQKPSRDICQRGTSLTIQCQVDSQVTMMFWYRQQPGQSLTLIATANQGSEATYESGFVIDKFPISRPNLTFSTLTVSNMSPEDSSIYLCSVIGRQGDGYTFGSGTRLTVV.

This chain connects TRBV6-5 to TRBJ2-7; D perhaps matches TRBD1 (6 bases). The length of the CDR3 is 13 residues. CDR1 is MNHEY, CDR2 SVGAGI, per germline. Deletions cut 5 bases from V and 5 bases from J, with 13 bases between. The CDR3 nucleotides are TGTGCCAGCAGTATATCAGGGGCCCACGAGCAGTACTTC. This translates into CASSISGAHEQYF.

V and J are TRBV6-4 and TRBJ1-1, with D unresolved. V lost 7 bases and J lost 4, with 16 bases in between. This CDR3 is 14 amino acids long. CDR1 is MRHNA and CDR2 is SNTAGT in the germline V gene. As DNA, the CDR3 is TGTGCCAGCATGAGGGAGGAGGCGTCCACTGAAGCTTTCTTT. This encodes CASMREEASTEAFF.

This rearrangement joins TRBV24-1 to TRBJ2-3, with D perhaps TRBD1 (6 bases). CDR1 and CDR2 (germline): KGHDR, SFDVKD. The V gene lost 3 bases and the J gene lost 2 bases, with 17 bases spanning the gap. CDR3 length: 17 amino acids. This CDR3 reads CATSDKGRGHLTDTQYF. The CDR3 DNA reads as TGTGCCACCAGTGATAAGGGTCGGGGACACCTCACAGATACGCAGTATTTT.

This chain joins TRBV3-1 (or the pseudogene TRBV3-2) and TRBJ1-2, with 7 bases fitting TRBD1. The V gene end was trimmed by 5 bases and the J gene end by 2 bases; junction bases not matched to a gene: 8. CDR3 length: 15 amino acids. Germline CDR1 is LGHDT and CDR2 is YNNKEL (reference sequence). The CDR3 protein is CASSFTTGRNYGYTF. The CDR3, as DNA: TGTGCCAGCAGCTTTACGACAGGGCGGAACTATGGCTACACCTTC.

In its sample, this clone was seen once. The chain joins TRBV7-2 to TRBJ2-5, with TRBD2 matching over 8 bases. J was trimmed by 4 bases and V by 3 bases; bases with no gene match: 1. The CDR3 runs 13 residues. Looked up from germline, CDR1 is SGHTA and CDR2 is FQGNSA. The CDR3 here is CASSFGGGETQYF. In DNA form, the CDR3 reads TGTGCCAGCAGCTTCGGGGGGGGAGAGACCCAGTACTTC.

This clone came up a few times. V gene TRBV2 combines with J gene TRBJ2-4, with D possibly matching TRBD1 (7 bases). CDR1 and CDR2 (germline): SNHLY, FYNNEI. The CDR3 consists of 17 residues. Trimming left V 5 bases short and J 5 bases short, with 22 bases between. CDR3 protein: CASSPIGGIRGQNIQYF. The DNA for the CDR3 is TGTGCCAGCAGTCCCATAGGGGGGATTAGGGGGCAAAACATTCAGTACTTC.

This clone has more than one count but fewer than ten. V usage is TRBV5-1 and J usage is TRBJ2-1; no firm D call. This CDR3 has 13 amino acids. Trimming removed 2 bases at V and 7 bases at J, with 10 bases between. Germline V gene sequence: CDR1 SGHRS, CDR2 YFSETQ. The CDR3 here is CASSFPAGNEQFF. DNA of the CDR3: TGCGCCAGCAGCTTCCCAGCCGGGAATGAGCAGTTCTTC.